The 14 T cell receptor beta chains below were found in one sample sequenced in a study of T cell responses to AZD1222 COVID-19 vaccine. Clones were sequenced by immunoSEQ multiplex PCR, and TCRdb holds only the in-frame ones, with some missing. The sample consists of tens of thousands of clones, 90% of them appearing once. The source material was peripheral blood, sampled 28 days after the second AZD1222 dose. Receptors originate from an adult who received the AZD1222 COVID-19 vaccine.

This clone has only a few counts. The chain recombines TRBV3-1 (or the pseudogene TRBV3-2) with TRBJ1-6; 7 bases agree with TRBD1. CDR1 and CDR2 from the germline V gene are LGHDT and YNNKEL (reference sequence). J was trimmed by 6 bases and V by 1 base; bases with no gene match: 3. CDR3 size: 15 residues. As DNA, the CDR3 is TGTGCCAGCAGCCAAGGCAGGGGGAGTAATTCACCCCTCCACTTT. It translates to CASSQGRGSNSPLHF.

This clone appeared a few times. The chain has TRBV18 and TRBJ2-1; 9 bases line up with TRBD1. CDR1 KGHSH and CDR2 LQKENI come from the germline V gene. The V and J ends lost 1 base and 4 bases, in that order; junction bases with no gene match: 2. The length of the CDR3 is 15 residues. The CDR3 sequence is CASSPRDRAYNEQFF. The CDR3 DNA reads as TGTGCCAGCTCACCACGGGACAGGGCGTACAATGAGCAGTTCTTC.

The chain links TRBV6-5 to TRBJ2-2; TRBD2 is a possible D gene (5 bases). The germline V and J ends were trimmed by 10 bases and 13 bases, with 25 bases remaining between them. In germline, CDR1 is MNHEY, CDR2 SVGAGI. The CDR3 consists of 14 residues. CDR3 protein: CATKSSSWVEGLFF. The CDR3 DNA is TGTGCCACCAAATCTTCTAGTTGGGTTGAGGGGCTGTTTTTT.

The rearrangement joins TRBV6-5 to TRBJ2-3; D possibly corresponds to TRBD1 (5 bases). Germline loops: CDR1 MNHEY, CDR2 SVGAGI. With 6 bases removed from V and 7 bases from J, the gap between germline ends came to 20 bases. The CDR3 has 15 residues. CDR3 DNA sequence: TGTGCCAGCAGCGAGGCAGGGCCTACTACAAATACGCAGTATTTT. Translated, it gives CASSEAGPTTNTQYF.

The chain employs TRBV10-3 and TRBJ1-1; the match to TRBD1 covers 10 bases. The junction had 3 bases not matched to a gene; V was cut back by 5 bases and J by 0 bases. Germline CDR1 ENHRY, CDR2 SYGVKD. This CDR3 is 15 amino acids long. The CDR3 spells CAISPGTGVNTEAFF. CDR3 sequence (DNA): TGTGCCATCAGTCCCGGGACAGGGGTGAACACTGAAGCTTTCTTT.

CDR3 in amino acids: CASSVLEAGVTEQYF. CDR3 bases: TGTGCCAGCAGCGTTTTGGAGGCTGGGGTAACCGAGCAGTACTTC. The rearrangement joins TRBV9 to TRBJ2-7, with D perhaps TRBD2 (5 bases). From germline, CDR1 is SGDLS and CDR2 YYNGEE. The CDR3 is 15 residues long. Trimming left V 2 bases short and J 6 bases short, with 18 bases between.

The J gene is TRBJ1-6, the V gene TRBV4-3, with 10 bases lining up with TRBD1. Germline CDR1 and CDR2: LGHNA and YSLEER. J lost 10 bases, V lost 4 bases, and 1 base had no gene match. The length of the CDR3 is 13 residues. The CDR3 reads CASSPDRGSPLHF. The CDR3 coding sequence is TGCGCCAGCAGCCCGGACAGGGGGTCACCCCTCCACTTT.

V usage is TRBV2 and J usage is TRBJ2-3; the D is unclear. This CDR3 is built from 14 residues. In germline, CDR1 is SNHLY, CDR2 FYNNEI. V was trimmed by 3 bases and J by 2 bases, leaving 9 bases between them. The CDR3: CASSDGQATDTQYF. The DNA of the CDR3 is TGTGCCAGCAGTGATGGGCAGGCCACAGATACGCAGTATTTT.

The gene calls are TRBV14 and TRBJ2-5; D not resolved. CDR1 and CDR2 from the germline V gene are SGHDN and FVKESK. Trimming shortened V by 0 bases and J by 5 bases, and 1 base separated the two germline ends. This CDR3 spans 11 amino acids. The CDR3 sequence is CASSQEETQYF. The CDR3 region has the DNA TGTGCCAGCAGCCAAGAGGAGACCCAGTACTTC.

This chain uses TRBV6-2 or TRBV6-3 with TRBJ2-7; D unclear. With 4 bases removed from V and 6 bases from J, the gap between germline ends came to 7 bases. Germline V lookup: CDR1 MNHEY, CDR2 SVGEGT. The CDR3 has 11 residues. The CDR3 spells CASSFIAEQYF. CDR3 DNA: TGTGCCAGCAGTTTCATCGCCGAGCAGTACTTC.

This chain joins TRBV6-2 or TRBV6-3 and TRBJ2-7, with a possible D match to TRBD1 (6 bases). The V end lost 0 bases, the J end lost 5 bases, and 17 bases lay between the germline ends. Looked up from germline, CDR1 is MNHEY and CDR2 is SVGEGT. The CDR3 is 16 amino acids. This CDR3 is CASSYSTDRMANEQYF. The DNA for the CDR3 is TGTGCCAGCAGTTACTCGACCGACAGGATGGCGAACGAGCAGTACTTC.

The V call is TRBV2, the J call TRBJ1-5; D unclear. The CDR3 totals 14 residues. Per the germline V gene, CDR1 is SNHLY and CDR2 is FYNNEI. V lost 4 bases, J lost 3 bases, and 10 bases lay in between. CDR3 region: CASSVGAYNQPQHF. DNA for the CDR3: TGTGCCAGCAGTGTTGGCGCCTACAATCAGCCCCAGCATTTT.

This chain joins TRBV29-1 and TRBJ1-3; 8 nucleotides agree with TRBD1. CDR3 length: 15 amino acids. V lost 1 base, J lost 2 bases, and 4 bases stayed unmatched. The V gene's germline CDR1 is SQVTM and CDR2 ANQGSEA. The DNA of the CDR3 is TGCAGCGTTGAAGCCCACAGGGGGGCTGGAAACACCATATATTTT. Translation gives CSVEAHRGAGNTIYF.

The chain couples TRBV2 to TRBJ1-1; no reliable D call. The V end lost 6 bases, the J end lost 4 bases, and 15 bases lay between the germline ends. From germline, CDR1 is SNHLY and CDR2 FYNNEI. The length of the CDR3 is 14 residues. This chain's CDR3 is CASRYAGKATEAFF. The DNA for the CDR3 is TGTGCCAGCAGGTACGCTGGGAAGGCCACTGAAGCTTTCTTT. Filled out from reference TRBV2 and TRBJ1-1, the complete variable domain reads EPEVTQTPSHQVTQMGQEVILRCVPISNHLYFYWYRQILGQKVEFLVSFYNNEISEKSEIFDDQFSVERPDGSNFTLKIRSTKLEDSAMYFCASRYAGKATEAFFGQGTRLTVV.